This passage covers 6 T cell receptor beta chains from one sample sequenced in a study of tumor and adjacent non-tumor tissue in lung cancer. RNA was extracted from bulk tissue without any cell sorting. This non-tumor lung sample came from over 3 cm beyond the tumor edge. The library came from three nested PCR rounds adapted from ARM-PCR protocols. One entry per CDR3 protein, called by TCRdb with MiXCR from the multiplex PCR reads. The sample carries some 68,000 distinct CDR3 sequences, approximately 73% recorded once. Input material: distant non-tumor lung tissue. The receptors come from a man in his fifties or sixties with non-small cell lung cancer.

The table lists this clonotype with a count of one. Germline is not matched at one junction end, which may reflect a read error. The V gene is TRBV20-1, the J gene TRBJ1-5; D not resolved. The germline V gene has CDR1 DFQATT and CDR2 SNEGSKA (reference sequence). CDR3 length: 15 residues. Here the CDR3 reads CKARDLGRLRQPRHF. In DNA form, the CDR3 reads TGCAAAGCTAGAGATCTTGGCAGACTCAGGCAGCCCCGGCATTTT.

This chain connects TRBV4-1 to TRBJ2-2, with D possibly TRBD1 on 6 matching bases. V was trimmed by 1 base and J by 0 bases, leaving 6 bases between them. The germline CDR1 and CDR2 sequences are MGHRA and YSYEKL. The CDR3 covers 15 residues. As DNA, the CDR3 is TGCGCCAGCAGCCAAGGGACAGCGAACACCGGGGAGCTGTTTTTT. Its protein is CASSQGTANTGELFF.

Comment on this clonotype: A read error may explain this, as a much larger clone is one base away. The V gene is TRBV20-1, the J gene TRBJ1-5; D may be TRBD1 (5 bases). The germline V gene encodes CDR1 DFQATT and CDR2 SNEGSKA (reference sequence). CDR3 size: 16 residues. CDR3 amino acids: CSARPEGVGSGQHQHF. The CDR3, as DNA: TGCAGTGCTCGGCCGGAAGGGGTAGGATCAGGGCAGCACCAGCATTTT.

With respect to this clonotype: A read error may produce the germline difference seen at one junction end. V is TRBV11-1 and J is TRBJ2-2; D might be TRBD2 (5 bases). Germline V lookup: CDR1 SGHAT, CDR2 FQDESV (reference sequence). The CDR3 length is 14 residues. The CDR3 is CAGSYTRDTGELFF. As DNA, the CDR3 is TGTGCCGGCAGCTATACTAGAGACACCGGGGAACTGTTTTTT.

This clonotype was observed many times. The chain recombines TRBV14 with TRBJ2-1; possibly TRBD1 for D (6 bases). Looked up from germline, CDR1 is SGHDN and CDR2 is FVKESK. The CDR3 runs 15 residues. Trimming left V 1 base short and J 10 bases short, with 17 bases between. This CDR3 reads CASSQVGGPIEEQFF. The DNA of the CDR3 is TGTGCCAGCAGCCAAGTTGGGGGCCCCATCGAGGAGCAGTTCTTC.

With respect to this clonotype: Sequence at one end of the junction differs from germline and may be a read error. In DNA form, the CDR3 reads TGTGTCAGCAGCTTAAGGGACACTGAAGCTTTCTTT. Residues: CVSSLRDTEAFF. V usage is TRBV11-2 and J usage is TRBJ1-1; no firm D call. Germline V CDR1 and CDR2: SGHAT, FQNNGV. This CDR3 is built from 12 residues.